Listed below are T cell receptor beta chains from one sample, sequenced in a study of T cell responses to AZD1222 COVID-19 vaccine. Measured with immunoSEQ multiplex PCR; TCRdb has only the in-frame clones, and not every one. The table has under 150,000 clones, approximately 83% seen once. Sequenced here: peripheral blood, sampled on day 0 of AZD1222 vaccination. These TCRs come from an adult in good health. CDR3s include the opening cysteine and the closing phenylalanine or tryptophan. The D gene is left open where the match is weak. Where a row states a size, it is once, few, many or the class of an expanded clone; other rows omit it.

-	-	TRBV30	TRBJ1-2	13	CAWSPGINYGYTF	TGTGCCTGGAGTCCGGGGATTAACTATGGCTACACCTTC
-	-	TRBV9	TRBJ2-1	12	CASSSRGHEQFF	TGTGCCAGCAGCTCCCGAGGGCATGAGCAGTTCTTC
TRBD1	-	TRBV27	TRBJ1-4	15	CASSGTGAAGEKLFF	TGTGCCAGCAGTGGGACAGGAGCCGCCGGTGAAAAACTGTTTTTT
-	once	TRBV19	TRBJ1-5	15	CASRPQDYSNQPQHF	TGTGCCAGTAGGCCACAGGATTATAGCAATCAGCCCCAGCATTTT
-	-	TRBV9	TRBJ2-3	15	CASSVGPFSTDTQYF	TGTGCCAGCAGCGTAGGACCCTTCAGCACAGATACGCAGTATTTT
-	-	TRBV11-3	TRBJ2-2	16	CASSPGARSNTGELFF	TGTGCCAGCAGCCCGGGAGCTCGGTCGAACACCGGGGAGCTGTTTTTT
-	-	TRBV6-5	TRBJ1-2	13	CASSYSMAGGYTF	TGTGCCAGCAGTTACTCGATGGCCGGTGGCTACACCTTC
TRBD1	-	TRBV24-1	TRBJ2-5	15	CATSDRDRGQETQYF	TGTGCCACCAGTGACCGGGACAGGGGCCAAGAGACCCAGTACTTC
TRBD1	-	TRBV5-8	TRBJ1-4	15	CASSLRTGNDEKLFF	TGTGCCAGCAGCCTTCGGACAGGGAATGATGAAAAACTGTTTTTT
TRBD1	once	TRBV4-1	TRBJ1-4	14	CASSLGQGDEKLFF	TGCGCCAGCAGCCTCGGGCAGGGGGATGAAAAACTGTTTTTT
-	once	TRBV7-9	TRBJ2-7	15	CAIPKRTVTSYEQYF	TGTGCCATCCCAAAACGGACGGTCACCTCCTACGAGCAGTACTTC
-	once	TRBV7-8	TRBJ2-6	16	CASSLVGGSGANVLTF	TGTGCCAGCAGCTTAGTGGGGGGTTCTGGGGCCAACGTCCTGACTTTC
-	-	TRBV6-5	TRBJ1-5	15	CASSSWKEPSQPQHF	TGTGCCAGCAGTTCCTGGAAGGAGCCATCCCAGCCCCAGCATTTT
-	-	TRBV19	TRBJ1-2	14	CASSIRNWDYGYTF	TGTGCCAGTAGTATTAGGAACTGGGACTATGGCTACACCTTC
-	-	TRBV7-3	TRBJ2-1	14	CASSLSAIGNEQFF	TGTGCCAGCAGCTTATCTGCGATTGGGAATGAGCAGTTCTTC
TRBD1	-	TRBV14	TRBJ1-2	13	CASSPRDSRGYTF	TGTGCCAGCAGCCCCCGGGACAGTCGTGGCTACACCTTC
TRBD1	-	TRBV7-9	TRBJ1-5	14	CASSEDRGDQPQHF	TGTGCCAGCAGCGAGGACAGGGGTGATCAGCCCCAGCATTTT
-	-	TRBV7-9	TRBJ2-3	17	CASYKAPEEETTDTQYF	TGTGCCAGCTACAAAGCGCCGGAAGAAGAAACCACAGATACGCAGTATTTT
-	-	TRBV6-5	TRBJ1-2	13	CASSYLGEVGYTF	TGTGCCAGCAGTTACCTTGGGGAAGTTGGCTACACCTTC
-	-	TRBV7-3	TRBJ1-2	13	CASSLTGDYGYTF	TGTGCCAGCAGCTTAACAGGAGACTATGGCTACACCTTC
-	-	TRBV30	TRBJ1-6	14	CAWSPDGSRSPLHF	TGTGCCTGGAGTCCCGACGGGTCTAGGTCACCCCTCCACTTT
TRBD2	-	TRBV9	TRBJ2-7	15	CASSLGGLAGDEQYF	TGTGCCAGCAGCCTGGGGGGACTAGCGGGAGACGAGCAGTACTTC
-	once	TRBV6-5	TRBJ1-6	12	CASSTYNSPLHF	TGTGCCAGCAGTACCTATAATTCACCCCTCCACTTT
-	-	TRBV14	TRBJ1-6	16	CASSRSPDSYNSPLHF	TGTGCCAGCAGCCGGAGCCCGGACAGCTATAATTCACCCCTCCACTTT
TRBD1	-	TRBV6-5	TRBJ1-1	14	CASSFGTGGQEAFF	TGTGCCAGCAGTTTCGGGACAGGGGGCCAAGAAGCTTTCTTT
-	-	TRBV2	TRBJ2-4	19	CASSEGLRGRRIAKNIQYF	TGTGCCAGCAGTGAAGGCTTGAGGGGGAGACGGATAGCCAAAAACATTCAGTACTTC
-	-	TRBV6-6	TRBJ1-2	14	CASRHSSGIHGYTF	TGTGCCAGCAGACACTCTTCAGGGATCCATGGCTACACCTTC
-	-	TRBV7-8	TRBJ1-1	14	CASSPSLAGTEAFF	TGTGCCAGCAGCCCCTCATTGGCTGGCACTGAAGCTTTCTTT
-	-	TRBV30	TRBJ1-1	14	CAWSVQAGFTEAFF	TGTGCCTGGAGTGTACAGGCAGGGTTCACTGAAGCTTTCTTT
TRBD2	-	TRBV4-3	TRBJ2-1	18	CASSQEEGRLAGGHEQFF	TGCGCCAGCAGCCAAGAAGAAGGTAGGCTAGCGGGAGGCCACGAGCAGTTCTTC
TRBD1	-	TRBV6-5	TRBJ1-5	15	CASSQDRGGNQPQHF	TGTGCCAGCAGTCAGGACAGGGGTGGAAATCAGCCCCAGCATTTT
TRBD2	-	TRBV3-1/TRBV3-2	TRBJ2-3	17	CASSQDLRGGPTDTQYF	TGTGCCAGCAGCCAAGATCTGCGGGGGGGGCCGACAGATACGCAGTATTTT
-	-	TRBV29-1	TRBJ1-2	14	CSVEDVRDSSGYTF	TGCAGCGTCGAAGACGTGAGGGATTCTAGTGGCTACACCTTC
TRBD1	few	TRBV7-2	TRBJ2-4	15	CASSPGQGPKNIQYF	TGTGCCAGCAGCCCAGGACAGGGCCCCAAAAACATTCAGTACTTC
-	-	TRBV11-3	TRBJ1-2	16	CASSLGTGTVGYGYTF	TGTGCCAGCAGCTTAGGGACGGGGACCGTCGGCTATGGCTACACCTTC
TRBD1	-	TRBV19	TRBJ1-2	17	CASSHYRGLQANYGYTF	TGTGCCAGTAGTCACTACAGGGGCCTTCAAGCTAACTATGGCTACACCTTC
-	once	TRBV3-1/TRBV3-2	TRBJ2-7	12	CAASGPHYEQYF	TGTGCCGCCTCGGGGCCACACTACGAGCAGTACTTC
-	-	TRBV6-5	TRBJ1-4	15	CASKGPPGTNEKLFF	TGTGCCAGCAAAGGGCCCCCCGGAACTAATGAAAAACTGTTTTTT
-	-	TRBV5-8	TRBJ2-7	11	CASRSGYEQYF	TGTGCCAGCAGAAGTGGCTACGAGCAGTACTTC
TRBD1	-	TRBV27	TRBJ2-7	13	CASSLGTGYEQYF	TGTGCCAGCAGTTTAGGGACAGGCTACGAGCAGTACTTC
-	-	TRBV6-5	TRBJ1-5	12	CALGGANQPQHF	TGTGCCCTCGGGGGGGCCAATCAGCCCCAGCATTTT
TRBD2	-	TRBV7-2	TRBJ2-7	16	CASSLDRAGGAYEQYF	TGTGCCAGCAGCTTAGACCGCGCGGGAGGGGCCTACGAGCAGTACTTC
-	-	TRBV6-5	TRBJ1-1	11	CASRGNTEAFF	TGTGCCAGCAGGGGGAACACTGAAGCTTTCTTT
-	once	TRBV7-3	TRBJ1-6	17	CASSRVLGTLPNSPLHF	TGTGCCAGCAGTCGAGTGTTGGGGACTCTCCCAAATTCACCCCTCCACTTT